Presented here are 7 T cell receptor beta chains from one specimen sequenced in a study of T-cell memory formation after mild COVID-19. In TCRdb, the 5' RACE reads were re-called with MiXCR into one record per CDR3 protein. The sample lists under 150,000 distinct CDR3 sequences, about a fifth occurring once. The sequenced material came from PBMCs or a T cell subset sorted from them (not recorded which). The receptors were gathered from a man aged 18 to 35 who had mild COVID-19 (a few samples of this study predate the infection). Cell type and time point are not known.

This clonotype has a handful of counts. The chain has TRBV5-4 and TRBJ2-7; no reliable D call. The CDR3 loop spans 14 amino acids. In germline, CDR1 is SGHNT, CDR2 YYREEE (reference sequence). Trimming stripped 4 bases from V and 3 bases from J, with 14 bases between. The CDR3 DNA reads as TGTGCCAGCAGCGCGCGCTCGTCCAGCTACGAGCAGTACTTC. Amino acids: CASSARSSSYEQYF.

This clonotype was seen only a few times. The rearrangement joins TRBV5-4 to TRBJ2-3; a weak D match, TRBD1 (5 bases). The germline V and J ends were trimmed by 0 bases and 6 bases, with 11 bases remaining between them. CDR3 length: 14 amino acids. The V gene's germline CDR1 is SGHNT and CDR2 YYREEE (reference sequence). The CDR3 DNA follows: TGTGCCAGCAGCTTGGAAGGGGTCGGGGATACGCAGTATTTT. It codes for CASSLEGVGDTQYF. Combining the CDR3 with reference TRBV5-4 and TRBJ2-3 gives the whole variable domain ETGVTQSPTHLIKTRGQQVTLRCSSQSGHNTVSWYQQALGQGPQFIFQYYREEENGRGNFPPRFSGLQFPNYSSELNVNALELDDSALYLCASSLEGVGDTQYFGPGTRLTVL.

The rearrangement uses TRBV7-9 and TRBJ1-4; no clear D gene. V gave up 0 bases and J gave up 0 bases, with 11 bases separating them. The CDR3 is 17 amino acids. From germline, CDR1 is SEHNR and CDR2 FQNEAQ (reference sequence). The CDR3 spells CASSLAPADPTNEKLFF. The CDR3 DNA reads as TGTGCCAGCAGCTTAGCGCCGGCGGACCCAACTAATGAAAAACTGTTTTTT.

The J gene is TRBJ1-1, the V gene TRBV6-5, with no clear D. Germline V lookup: CDR1 MNHEY, CDR2 SVGAGI. Trimming stripped 4 bases from V and 1 base from J, with 16 bases between. There are 16 residues in the CDR3. CDR3 sequence (DNA): TGTGCCAGCAGTTTTGCGGCTCCCGGAGAGAACACTGAAGCTTTCTTT. Its protein product is CASSFAAPGENTEAFF.

This clonotype has just a few counts. The chain joins TRBV6-2 or TRBV6-3 to TRBJ2-7, with 7 bases lining up with TRBD1. This CDR3 is built from 12 residues. Germline CDR1 is MNHEY and CDR2 is SVGEGT. V shed 6 bases, J shed 2 bases, and the junction held 1 base outside the gene matches. The CDR3 region has the DNA TGTGCCAGCAGCGGACAGGCCTACGAGCAGTACGTC. Amino acid sequence: CASSGQAYEQYV.

The CDR3 DNA reads TGTGCCAGCAGTTTAAACGGGGCCTCCTATGGCTACACCTTC. This translates into CASSLNGASYGYTF. V is TRBV27 and J is TRBJ1-2; maybe TRBD1 (5 bases). The V gene's germline CDR1 is MNHEY and CDR2 SMNVEV (reference sequence). With 2 bases removed from V and 4 bases from J, the gap between germline ends came to 11 bases. The CDR3 loop spans 14 amino acids.

J is TRBJ2-3 and V is TRBV27; 8 nucleotides line up with TRBD1. The CDR3 contains 13 residues. Germline assignment: CDR1 MNHEY and CDR2 SMNVEV (reference sequence). V was pared by 6 bases and J by 4 bases, with 3 bases of the junction left unmatched. DNA of the CDR3: TGTGCCAGCAGCTTGGACAGGGCAGATACGCAGTATTTT. This codes for CASSLDRADTQYF.